The 6 T cell receptor beta chains below all came from one sample that was sequenced in a study of cytomegalovirus exposure and HLA in healthy donors. The PCR ran on 60 Vbeta and 13 Jbeta primers. Only in-frame clones appear in the TCRdb table, and some are missing; sequencing was by immunoSEQ multiplex PCR. The table shows a few hundred thousand clones, with around 83% occurring only once. What was sequenced was PBMCs. Receptors originate from a girl aged 10-17 years in good health and CMV-seronegative.

In DNA, the CDR3 is TGTGCCAGCAGCTTAGAACCGCCAGGGTTGGCAATCAGCTATGGCTACACCTTC. As protein: CASSLEPPGLAISYGYTF. This chain links TRBV7-9 with TRBJ1-2, with D tentatively TRBD1 (5 bases). V lost 1 base and J 4 bases, leaving 22 bases between the germline ends. The CDR3 is 18 amino acids. CDR1 SEHNR and CDR2 FQNEAQ come from the germline V gene (reference sequence).

The J gene is TRBJ1-1, the V gene TRBV19; TRBD1 might be the D (5 bases). V was cut by 8 bases and J by 10 bases, with 20 bases left in between. Germline V gene lookup returns CDR1 LNHDA and CDR2 SQIVND (reference sequence). The CDR3 is made up of 13 amino acids. CDR3 DNA sequence: TGTGCCAGTGAAGACAGATTCTTGTTCGGAGCTTTCTTT. Its translation: CASEDRFLFGAFF.

As DNA, the CDR3 is TGCGCCAGCAGCCAATCGGGACTGCTCATCACAGATACGCAGTATTTT. Translating it yields CASSQSGLLITDTQYF. The chain has TRBV4-1 and TRBJ2-3; D perhaps matches TRBD2 (6 bases). CDR3 size: 16 residues. Per germline, CDR1 MGHRA and CDR2 YSYEKL. Trimming left V 2 bases short and J 2 bases short, with 14 bases between.

The chain uses TRBV19 and TRBJ1-1; 8 nucleotides agree with TRBD1. Germline CDR1 is LNHDA and CDR2 is SQIVND (reference sequence). The junction had 4 bases not matched to a gene; V was cut back by 3 bases and J by 1 base. CDR3 length equals 15 residues. The CDR3 spells CASSIGTGGNTEAFF. CDR3 DNA: TGTGCCAGTAGTATCGGGACAGGAGGGAACACTGAAGCTTTCTTT.

The genes are TRBV13 and TRBJ1-1; D might be TRBD1 (5 bases). This CDR3 has 15 amino acids. Germline V lookup: CDR1 PRHDT, CDR2 FYEKMQ (reference sequence). V lost 5 bases and J 1 base, leaving 14 bases between the germline ends. The CDR3 spells CASSPPDTPNTEAFF. The CDR3 DNA is TGTGCCAGCAGCCCTCCGGACACCCCGAACACTGAAGCTTTCTTT.

The genes are TRBV10-3 and TRBJ2-5; maybe TRBD2 (6 bases). The CDR3 loop spans 13 amino acids. Trimming removed 8 bases at V and 4 bases at J, with 14 bases between. CDR1 is ENHRY, CDR2 SYGVKD, per germline. CDR3 loop: CAISFQGGETQYF. In DNA form, the CDR3 reads TGTGCCATCTCGTTCCAGGGAGGAGAGACCCAGTACTTC.